This entry lists 9 T cell receptor beta chains sequenced from one sample in a study of cytomegalovirus exposure and HLA in healthy donors. Some clones are missing from TCRdb's copy, which holds only in-frame ones; the method was immunoSEQ multiplex PCR. The table has about 120,000 clones, around 95% seen once; the top ten hold less than 2%. Sequenced sample: PBMCs. All receptors derive from a man aged 18-30 years in good health and CMV-seronegative.

This clone was counted once. V usage is TRBV28 and J usage is TRBJ1-2; 7 nucleotides align to TRBD1. The CDR3 covers 15 residues. CDR1 is MDHEN, CDR2 SYDVKM, per germline. V shed 6 bases, J shed 4 bases, and the junction held 11 bases outside the gene matches. The CDR3 DNA reads as TGTGCCAGCAGCCTGACCCGGGACAGTTTCTATGGCTACACCTTC. Its translation: CASSLTRDSFYGYTF.

The sample holds one count of this clone. This sequence joins TRBV27 and TRBJ2-5; possibly TRBD1 for D (6 bases). This CDR3 has 15 amino acids. The V end lost 4 bases, the J end lost 0 bases, and 12 bases lay between the germline ends. Germline assignment: CDR1 MNHEY and CDR2 SMNVEV (reference sequence). The CDR3 loop reads CASSSPGQYQETQYF. CDR3 in DNA: TGTGCCAGCAGTTCCCCCGGACAGTACCAAGAGACCCAGTACTTC.

This clone was counted once. The chain links TRBV7-2 to TRBJ1-4; D unresolved. The CDR3 is 15 residues long. Germline lookup yields CDR1 SGHTA and CDR2 FQGNSA. Trimming pared 5 bases from V and 8 bases from J, leaving 18 bases between. The CDR3 loop is CASSHEGAVEEKLFF. The CDR3, as DNA: TGTGCCAGCAGCCATGAGGGAGCCGTAGAGGAAAAACTGTTTTTT.

This clone came up a few times. The chain combines TRBV27 with TRBJ2-1; the match to TRBD1 covers 9 bases. This CDR3 region has 14 residues. After removal of 4 bases from V and 3 bases from J, the junction contained 1 base not matched to a gene. The V gene's germline CDR1 is MNHEY and CDR2 SMNVEV (reference sequence). CDR3 sequence reads: CASSSGQGYNEQFF. The DNA for the CDR3 is TGTGCCAGCAGTTCGGGACAGGGCTACAATGAGCAGTTCTTC.

CDR3 loop: CASSLGRGRLIDEQFF. The CDR3 DNA reads TGTGCCAGCAGCTTAGGCAGGGGGCGCCTTATAGATGAGCAGTTCTTC. The gene calls are TRBV7-9 and TRBJ2-1, with TRBD1 matching 8 bases. V dropped 1 base and J dropped 8; count of bases not matched to a gene: 10. Germline CDR1 is SEHNR and CDR2 is FQNEAQ (reference sequence). The CDR3 runs to 16 residues.

The CDR3 coding sequence is TGCGCCAGCAGCTTGGTAGGGGGGGAACAGCCCCAGCATTTT. Its translation: CASSLVGGEQPQHF. The chain couples TRBV5-1 to TRBJ1-5; TRBD1 might be the D (6 bases). Trimming stripped 0 bases from V and 7 bases from J, with 11 bases between. This CDR3 region has 14 residues. Germline V gene sequence: CDR1 SGHRS, CDR2 YFSETQ.

The genes are TRBV30 and TRBJ1-5, with 8 bases identical to TRBD1. J gave up 7 bases and V 3 bases, and 8 bases lay outside the gene matches. Germline loops: CDR1 GTSNPN, CDR2 SVGIG (reference sequence). The CDR3 runs 14 residues. The DNA of the CDR3 is TGTGCCTGGAGCGTTGACAGGGGCTCACAGCCCCAGCATTTT. It specifies CAWSVDRGSQPQHF. The full variable domain, with the rest looked up from reference TRBV30 and TRBJ1-5, is SQTIHQWPATLVQPVGSPLSLECTVEGTSNPNLYWYRQAAGRGLQLLFYSVGIGQISSEVPQNLSASRPQDRQFILSSKKLLLSDSGFYLCAWSVDRGSQPQHFGDGTRLSIL.

This clone has only a few counts. This chain joins TRBV7-9 and TRBJ1-2; 7 bases align to TRBD1. CDR1 and CDR2 from the germline V gene are SEHNR and FQNEAQ (reference sequence). CDR3 size: 18 residues. Unmatched junction bases numbered 11, after V lost 1 base and J lost 0 bases. CDR3 sequence (DNA): TGTGCCAGCAGCTTAGGGGGGGACAGCCGAGCCCCTAACTATGGCTACACCTTC. Its translation: CASSLGGDSRAPNYGYTF.

The chain uses TRBV6-1 and TRBJ2-1; a possible D gene is TRBD2 (6 bases). This CDR3 is 15 amino acids long. The ends were cut back, 1 base at V and 3 bases at J, with 10 bases in the middle. Germline CDR1 MNHNS, CDR2 SASEGT. The CDR3 DNA sequence: TGTGCCAGCAGTGAAGATTGGCGGGACTACAATGAGCAGTTCTTC. Encoded protein: CASSEDWRDYNEQFF.